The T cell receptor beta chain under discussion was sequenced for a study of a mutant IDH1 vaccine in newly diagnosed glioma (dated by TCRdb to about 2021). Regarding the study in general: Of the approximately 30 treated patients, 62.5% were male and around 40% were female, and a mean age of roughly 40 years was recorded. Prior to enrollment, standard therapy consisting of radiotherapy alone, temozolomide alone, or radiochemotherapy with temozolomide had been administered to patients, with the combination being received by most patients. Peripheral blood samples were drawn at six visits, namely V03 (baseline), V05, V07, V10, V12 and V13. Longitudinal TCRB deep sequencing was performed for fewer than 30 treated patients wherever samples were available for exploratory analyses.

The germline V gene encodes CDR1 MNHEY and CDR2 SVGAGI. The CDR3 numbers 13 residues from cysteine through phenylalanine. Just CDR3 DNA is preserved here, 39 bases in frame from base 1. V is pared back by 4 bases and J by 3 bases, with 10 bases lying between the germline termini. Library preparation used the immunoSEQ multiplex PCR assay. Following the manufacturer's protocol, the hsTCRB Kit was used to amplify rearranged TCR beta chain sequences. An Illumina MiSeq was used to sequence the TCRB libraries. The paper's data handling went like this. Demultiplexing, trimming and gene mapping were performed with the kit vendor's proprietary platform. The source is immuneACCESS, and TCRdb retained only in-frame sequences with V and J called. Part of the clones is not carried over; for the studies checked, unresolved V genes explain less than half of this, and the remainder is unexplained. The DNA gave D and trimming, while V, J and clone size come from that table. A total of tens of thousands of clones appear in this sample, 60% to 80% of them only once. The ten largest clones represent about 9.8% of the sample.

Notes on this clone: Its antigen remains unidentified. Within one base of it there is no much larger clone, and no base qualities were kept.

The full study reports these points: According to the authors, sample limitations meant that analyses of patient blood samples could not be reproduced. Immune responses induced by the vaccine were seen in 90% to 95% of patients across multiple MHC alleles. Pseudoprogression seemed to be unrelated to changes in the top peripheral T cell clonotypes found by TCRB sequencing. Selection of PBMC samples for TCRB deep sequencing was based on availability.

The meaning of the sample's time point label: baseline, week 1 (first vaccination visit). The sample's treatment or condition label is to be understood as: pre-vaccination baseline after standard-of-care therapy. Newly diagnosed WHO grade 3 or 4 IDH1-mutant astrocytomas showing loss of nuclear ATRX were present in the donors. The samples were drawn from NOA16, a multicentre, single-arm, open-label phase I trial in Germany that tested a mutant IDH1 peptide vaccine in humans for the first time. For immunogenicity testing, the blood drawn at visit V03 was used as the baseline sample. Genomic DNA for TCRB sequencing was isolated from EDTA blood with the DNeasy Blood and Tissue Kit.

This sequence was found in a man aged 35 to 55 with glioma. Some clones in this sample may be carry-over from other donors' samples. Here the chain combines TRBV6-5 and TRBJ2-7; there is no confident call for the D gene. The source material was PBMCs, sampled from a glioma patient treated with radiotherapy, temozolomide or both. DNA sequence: TGTGCCAGCAGTTCACCTAGAGTCTACGAGCAGTACTTC. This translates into CASSSPRVYEQYF.